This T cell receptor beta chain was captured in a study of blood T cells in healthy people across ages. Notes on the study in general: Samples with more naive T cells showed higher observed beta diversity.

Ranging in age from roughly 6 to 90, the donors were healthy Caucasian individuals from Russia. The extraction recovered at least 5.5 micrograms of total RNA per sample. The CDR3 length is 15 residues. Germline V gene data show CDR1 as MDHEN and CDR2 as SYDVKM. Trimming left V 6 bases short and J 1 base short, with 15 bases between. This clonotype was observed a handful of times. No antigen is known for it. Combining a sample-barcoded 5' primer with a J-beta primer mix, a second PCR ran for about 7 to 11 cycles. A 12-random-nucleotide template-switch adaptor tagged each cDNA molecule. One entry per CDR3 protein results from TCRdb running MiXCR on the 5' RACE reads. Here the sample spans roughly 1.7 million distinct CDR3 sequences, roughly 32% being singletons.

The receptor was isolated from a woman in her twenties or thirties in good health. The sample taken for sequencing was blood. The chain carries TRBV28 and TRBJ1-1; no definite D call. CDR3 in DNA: TGTGCCAGCAGCCACAGACTCGGAGGGAACACTGAAGCTTTCTTT. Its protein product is CASSHRLGGNTEAFF.